This TCR beta chain appears in the sequencing data of a study of T cell changes during pregnancy in multiple sclerosis. CDR3 length equals 15 residues. Germline V gene sequence: CDR1 SGDLS, CDR2 YYNGEE. The germline V and J ends were trimmed by 0 bases and 4 bases, with 10 bases remaining between them. Profiling relied on immunoSEQ multiplex PCR, and the TCRdb table lists in-frame clones only, not all of them. The data contain about 92,000 clones, 80% to 95% of them singletons. This sample comprised peripheral blood, obtained in the first trimester of pregnancy. The TCR was taken from a female donor with multiple sclerosis, enrolled in a pregnancy study. This chain joins TRBV9 and TRBJ1-4; D gene uncertain. The CDR3 region is CASSVEAGYNEKLFF. In nucleotides, the CDR3 is TGTGCCAGCAGCGTAGAAGCGGGGTATAATGAAAAACTGTTTTTT.